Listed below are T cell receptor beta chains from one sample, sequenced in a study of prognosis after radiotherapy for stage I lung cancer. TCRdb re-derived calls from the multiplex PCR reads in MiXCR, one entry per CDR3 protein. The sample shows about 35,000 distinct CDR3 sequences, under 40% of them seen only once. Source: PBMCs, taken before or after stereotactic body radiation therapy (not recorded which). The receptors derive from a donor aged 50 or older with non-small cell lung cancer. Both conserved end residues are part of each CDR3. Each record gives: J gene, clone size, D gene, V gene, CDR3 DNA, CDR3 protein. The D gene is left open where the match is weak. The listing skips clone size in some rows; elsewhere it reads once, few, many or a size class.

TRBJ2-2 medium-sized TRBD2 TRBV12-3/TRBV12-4 TGTGCCAGCAGGACCGGGACTACGAACACCGGGGAGCTGTTTTTT CASRTGTTNTGELFF
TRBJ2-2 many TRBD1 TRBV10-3 TGTGCCATCAGTGAGTTGGCAGGGGGCGTCGCCGGGGAGCTGTTTTTT CAISELAGGVAGELFF
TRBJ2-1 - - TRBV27 TGTGCCAGCAGTTTATCTCACCGCAATGAGCAGTTCTTC CASSLSHRNEQFF
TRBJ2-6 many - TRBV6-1 TGTGCCAGCAGTCACCTAGAGGCAGCTGGGGCCAACGTCCTGACTTTC CASSHLEAAGANVLTF
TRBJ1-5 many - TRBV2 TGTGCCAGCAATGGGCCGTCCTACAATCAGCCCCAGCATTTT CASNGPSYNQPQHF
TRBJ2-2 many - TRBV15 TGTGCCACCAGCGGGGGGTTCCGGACAACGAACACCGGGGAGCTGTTTTTT CATSGGFRTTNTGELFF
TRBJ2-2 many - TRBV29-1 TGCAGCGTTGTTGGAGGCCGTAGGGGCACCGGGGAGCTGTTTTTT CSVVGGRRGTGELFF
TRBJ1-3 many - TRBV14 TGTGCCAGCAGCCAAGCGGCAGGCTTCTCTGGAAACACCATATATTTT CASSQAAGFSGNTIYF
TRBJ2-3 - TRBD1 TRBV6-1 TGTGACAGAAGGTCCGACAGGGTCGGAACAGATACGCAGTATTTT CDRRSDRVGTDTQYF
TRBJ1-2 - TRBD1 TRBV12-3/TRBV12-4 TGTGCCAGCAGGGCTTCAGGGGGTCTCTATGGCTACACCTTC CASRASGGLYGYTF
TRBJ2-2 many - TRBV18 TGTGCCAGCTCACCACTGAGCACTTACAACACCGGGGAGCTGTTTTTT CASSPLSTYNTGELFF
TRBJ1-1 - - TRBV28 TGTGCCAGCAGTTTCGGCCAGGTCGGTACTGAAGATTTCTTT CASSFGQVGTEDFF
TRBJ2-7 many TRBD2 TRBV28 TGTGCCAGCAGTACCCGGACTAGCGGGACGGCCTACGAGCAGTACTTC CASSTRTSGTAYEQYF
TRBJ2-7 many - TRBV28 TGTGCCAGCAGTTTAGGGGGTTTTAGTATATACGAGCAGTACTTC CASSLGGFSIYEQYF
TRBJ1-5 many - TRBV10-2 TGCGCCAGCAGTGAGCGGGGGTGGCAGCCCCAGCATTTT CASSERGWQPQHF
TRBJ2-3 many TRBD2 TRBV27 TGTGCCAGCAGTTCCTGGGGACTAGCAAGAGGGACAGATACGCAGTATTTT CASSSWGLARGTDTQYF
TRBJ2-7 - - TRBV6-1 TGTGCCAGCAGCTTAGATCAGGGCAAGCAGTACTTC CASSLDQGKQYF
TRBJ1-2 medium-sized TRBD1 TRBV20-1 TGCAGTGCTTCGGACAGGGCCCACTATGGCTACACCTTC CSASDRAHYGYTF
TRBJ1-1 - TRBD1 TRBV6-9 TGTGCCAGCAGTTACCGGGGACAGGGTATTAACACTGAAGCTTTCTTT CASSYRGQGINTEAFF
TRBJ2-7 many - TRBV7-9 TGTGCCAGCAGCTCCCGGGGAGGCCACGAGCAGTACTTC CASSSRGGHEQYF
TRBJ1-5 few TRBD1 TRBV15 TGTGCCACCAGCACAGGACAGGGGTGGCAGCCCCAGCATTTT CATSTGQGWQPQHF
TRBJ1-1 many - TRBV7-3 TGTGCCAGCAGCTTAACACCGAACACTGAAGCTTTCTTT CASSLTPNTEAFF
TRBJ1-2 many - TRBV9 TGTGCCAGCAGCGTAGGGGGAGGAAGCTATGGCTACACCTTC CASSVGGGSYGYTF
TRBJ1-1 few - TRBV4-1 TGCGCCAGCAGCCCCCAAGGGACACTCGCTCTCACTGAAGCTTTCTTT CASSPQGTLALTEAFF
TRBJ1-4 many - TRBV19 TGTGCCAGTAGTACGTCCGGGCGAGCGACTAATGAAAAACTGTTTTTT CASSTSGRATNEKLFF
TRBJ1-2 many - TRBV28 TGTGCCAGCAGTTTGGTAACTTCCTACTATGGCTACACCTTC CASSLVTSYYGYTF
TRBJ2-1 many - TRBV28 TGTGCCGCCAGCAGTTCGGACCCCGCGGAGCAGTTCTTC CAASSSDPAEQFF
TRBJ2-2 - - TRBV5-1 TGCGCCAGCAGCTTTGGACTGTGGGCCGGGGAGCTGTTTTTT CASSFGLWAGELFF
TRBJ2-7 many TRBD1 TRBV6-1 TGTGCCAGCAGAACCGTAGTCGGGACAGGGGTCTACGAGCAGTACTTC CASRTVVGTGVYEQYF
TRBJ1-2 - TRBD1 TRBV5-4 TGTGCCAGCAGCTTGGGGACAGGGGCGAGCTATGGCTACACCTTC CASSLGTGASYGYTF
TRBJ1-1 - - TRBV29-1 TGCAGCGTTGGGGCCCCTCGGGGGACCTACACTGAAGCTTTCTTT CSVGAPRGTYTEAFF
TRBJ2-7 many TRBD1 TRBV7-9 TGTGCCAGCAGCTTATTACAGGGACAGGGCACCTACGAGCAGTACTTC CASSLLQGQGTYEQYF
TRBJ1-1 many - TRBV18 TGTGCCAGCTCACCGATGTTGGAAACGAACACTGAAGCTTTCTTT CASSPMLETNTEAFF
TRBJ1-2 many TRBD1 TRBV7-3 TGTGCCAGCAGCTTAATCGACAGGGAGGGCTATGGCTACACCTTC CASSLIDREGYGYTF
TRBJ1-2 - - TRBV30 TGTGCCTGGACCGTACAGTGTTGGGATGGCTACATCTTC CAWTVQCWDGYIF
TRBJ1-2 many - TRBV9 TGTGCCAGCAGGCAGGGAACAGGGCGCTATGGCTACACCTTC CASRQGTGRYGYTF
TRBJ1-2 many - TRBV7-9 TGTGCCAGCAGCGTAGGGACCTCTAACTATGGCTACACCTTC CASSVGTSNYGYTF
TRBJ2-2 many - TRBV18 TGTGCCAGCTCACCGCGGGGTGGAATACAGACAACCGGGGAGCTGTTTTTT CASSPRGGIQTTGELFF
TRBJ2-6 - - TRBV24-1 TGTGCCACTGGGAGAAAGGGGGTTGGGGCCAACGTCCTGACTTTC CATGRKGVGANVLTF
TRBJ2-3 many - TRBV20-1 TGCAGTGCTAGAGATTTCAACAGGGAGATCACAGATACGCAGTATTTT CSARDFNREITDTQYF
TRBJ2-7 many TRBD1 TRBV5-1 TGCGCCAGCAACAAAGACAGGGCCGAGCAGTACTTC CASNKDRAEQYF
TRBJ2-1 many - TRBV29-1 TGCAGCGTAGGGCCATACAATGAGCAGTTCTTC CSVGPYNEQFF
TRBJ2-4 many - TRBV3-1 TGTGCCAGCAGCCCAGGGACAAATCAGTACTTC CASSPGTNQYF
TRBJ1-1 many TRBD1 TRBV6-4 TGTGCCAGCAGTCGGGACAGGGGGGCTGAAGCTTTCTTT CASSRDRGAEAFF
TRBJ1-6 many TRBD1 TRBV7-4 TGTGCCAGCAGCCCCTGGACAGGGAATTCACCCCTCCACTTT CASSPWTGNSPLHF
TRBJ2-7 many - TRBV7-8 TGTGCCAGCAGCTTAGTTGGCGGGCTCCCCTACGAGCAGTACTTC CASSLVGGLPYEQYF
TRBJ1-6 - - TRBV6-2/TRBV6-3 TGTGCCAGCAGTGAAGAGGCATGGGCGAATAATTCACCTCTCCACTTT CASSEEAWANNSPLHF